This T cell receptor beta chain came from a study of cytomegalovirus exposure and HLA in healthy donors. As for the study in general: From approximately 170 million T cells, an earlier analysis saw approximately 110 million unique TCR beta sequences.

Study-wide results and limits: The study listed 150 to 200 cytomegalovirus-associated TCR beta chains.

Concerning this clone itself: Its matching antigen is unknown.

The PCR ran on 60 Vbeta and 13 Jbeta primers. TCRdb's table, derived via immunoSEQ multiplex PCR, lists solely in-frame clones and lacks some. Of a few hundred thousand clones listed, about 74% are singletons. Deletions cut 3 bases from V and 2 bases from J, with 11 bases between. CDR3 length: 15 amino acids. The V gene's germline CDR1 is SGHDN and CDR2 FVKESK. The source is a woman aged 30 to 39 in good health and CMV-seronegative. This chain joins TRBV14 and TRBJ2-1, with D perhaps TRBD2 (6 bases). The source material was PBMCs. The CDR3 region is CASSQALAPYNEQFF. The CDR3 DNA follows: TGTGCCAGCAGCCAGGCTCTAGCGCCCTACAATGAGCAGTTCTTC.